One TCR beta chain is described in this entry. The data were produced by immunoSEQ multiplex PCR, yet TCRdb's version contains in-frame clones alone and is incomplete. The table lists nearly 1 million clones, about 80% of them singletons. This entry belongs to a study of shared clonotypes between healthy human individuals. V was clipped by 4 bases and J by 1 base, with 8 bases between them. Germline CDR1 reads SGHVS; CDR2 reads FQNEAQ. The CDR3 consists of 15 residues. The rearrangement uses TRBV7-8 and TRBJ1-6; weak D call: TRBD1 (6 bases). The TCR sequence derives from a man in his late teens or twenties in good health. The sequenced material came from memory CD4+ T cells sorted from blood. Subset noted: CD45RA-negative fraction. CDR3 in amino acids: CASSSTGSYNSPLHF. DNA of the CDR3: TGTGCCAGCAGCTCCACAGGGTCCTATAATTCACCCCTCCACTTT. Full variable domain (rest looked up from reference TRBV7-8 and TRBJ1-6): GAGVSQSPRYKVAKRGQDVALRCDPISGHVSLFWYQQALGQGPEFLTYFQNEAQLDKSGLPSDRFFAERPEGSVSTLKIQRTQQEDSAVYLCASSSTGSYNSPLHFGNGTRLTVT.